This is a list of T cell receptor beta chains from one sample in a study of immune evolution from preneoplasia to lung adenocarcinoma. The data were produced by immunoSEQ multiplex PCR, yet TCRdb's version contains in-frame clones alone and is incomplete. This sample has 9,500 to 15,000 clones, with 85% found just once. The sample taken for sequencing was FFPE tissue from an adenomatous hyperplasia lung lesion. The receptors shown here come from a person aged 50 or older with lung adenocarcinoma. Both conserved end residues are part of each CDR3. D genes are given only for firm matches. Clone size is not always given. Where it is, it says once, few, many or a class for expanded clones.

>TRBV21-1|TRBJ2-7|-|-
CASSRKVRGVSSYEQYF
TGTGCCAGCAGCAGAAAGGTTCGGGGAGTGAGTTCCTACGAGCAGTACTTC
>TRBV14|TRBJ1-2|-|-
CASGEMDADYGYTF
TGTGCCAGCGGGGAGATGGATGCGGACTATGGCTACACCTTC
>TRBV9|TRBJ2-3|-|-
CASSKEGEADTQYF
TGTGCCAGCAGTAAGGAGGGAGAAGCAGATACGCAGTATTTT
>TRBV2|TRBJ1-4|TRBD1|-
CASSVERGGGEKLFF
TGTGCCAGCAGTGTAGAGCGAGGGGGCGGTGAAAAACTGTTTTTT
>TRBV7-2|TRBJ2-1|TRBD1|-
CASSSPGQGYNEQFF
TGTGCCAGCAGCTCGCCGGGACAGGGTTACAATGAGCAGTTCTTC
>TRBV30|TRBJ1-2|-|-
CAWSVSRRNGYTF
TGTGCCTGGAGTGTGAGTAGACGAAATGGCTACACCTTC
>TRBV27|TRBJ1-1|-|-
CASRGTGETEAFF
TGTGCCAGCAGGGGGACGGGTGAGACTGAAGCTTTCTTT
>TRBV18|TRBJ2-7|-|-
CASSPPSSYEQYF
TGTGCCAGCTCACCACCTAGCTCCTACGAGCAGTACTTC
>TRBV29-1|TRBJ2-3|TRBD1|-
CSVGQGNADTQYF
TGCAGCGTTGGACAGGGCAACGCAGATACGCAGTATTTT
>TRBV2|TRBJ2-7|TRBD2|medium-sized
CASSPGTSGSRYEQYF
TGTGCCAGCAGCCCCGGGACTAGCGGGAGTAGGTACGAGCAGTACTTC
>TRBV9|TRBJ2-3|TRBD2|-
CASSTPPRGTPTDTQYF
TGTGCCAGCAGCACCCCCCCGCGGGGGACCCCCACAGATACGCAGTATTTT
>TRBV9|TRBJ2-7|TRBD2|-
CASSVAGGNYEQYF
TGTGCCAGCAGCGTCGCGGGAGGGAACTACGAGCAGTACTTC
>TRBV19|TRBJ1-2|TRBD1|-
CASSGTGGNSYGYTF
TGTGCCAGTAGTGGGACAGGGGGCAATAGCTATGGTTACACCTTC
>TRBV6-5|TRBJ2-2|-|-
CASRRLVVGTGELFF
TGTGCCAGCAGACGACTAGTAGTGGGCACCGGGGAGCTGTTTTTT